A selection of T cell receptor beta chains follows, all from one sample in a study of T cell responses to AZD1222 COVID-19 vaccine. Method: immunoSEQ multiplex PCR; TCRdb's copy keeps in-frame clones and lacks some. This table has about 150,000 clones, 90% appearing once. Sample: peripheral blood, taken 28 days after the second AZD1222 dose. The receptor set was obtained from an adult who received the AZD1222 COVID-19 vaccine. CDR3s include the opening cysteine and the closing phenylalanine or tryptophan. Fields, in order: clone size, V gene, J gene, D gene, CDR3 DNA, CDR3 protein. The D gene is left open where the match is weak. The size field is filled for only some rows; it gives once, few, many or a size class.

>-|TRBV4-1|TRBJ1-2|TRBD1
TGCGCCAGCAGCCAAGTCCGTTCTTCATGGACAGGGATTTCCGACAACTATGGCTACACCTTC
CASSQVRSSWTGISDNYGYTF
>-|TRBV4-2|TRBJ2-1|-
TGTGCCAGCAGCCAAGTGGACACCTTCAATGAGCAGTTCTTC
CASSQVDTFNEQFF
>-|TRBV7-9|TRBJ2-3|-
TGTGCCAGCAGCCCAAAGACTACCTCCCCCCCAGATACGCAGTATTTT
CASSPKTTSPPDTQYF
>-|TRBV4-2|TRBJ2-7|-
TGTGCCAGCAGCCAAGTGTCGGGAGTTGTTTACGAGCAGTACTTC
CASSQVSGVVYEQYF
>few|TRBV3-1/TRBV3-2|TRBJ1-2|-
TGTGCCAGCAGCCAACCCTTTGGGGGGAGCGGCTACACCTTC
CASSQPFGGSGYTF
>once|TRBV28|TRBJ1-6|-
TGTGCCAGCATCCTAACCCCCGGGGCGGATTCACCCCTCCACTTT
CASILTPGADSPLHF
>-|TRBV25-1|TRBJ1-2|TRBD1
TGTGCCAGCAGTGTGGCAGGGGGGAACTATGGCTACACCTTC
CASSVAGGNYGYTF
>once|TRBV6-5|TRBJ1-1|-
TGTGCCAGCAGTTACTCCCGGCGGGTGAACACTGAAGCTTTCTTT
CASSYSRRVNTEAFF
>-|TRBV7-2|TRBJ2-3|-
TGTGCCAGCAGCGTCTCCGGGAGTACGCAGTATTTT
CASSVSGSTQYF
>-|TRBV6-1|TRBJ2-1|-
TGTGCCAGCAGTGAACTGGGCGGAGGAGGGAATGAGCAGTTCTTC
CASSELGGGGNEQFF
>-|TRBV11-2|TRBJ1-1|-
TGTGCCAGCAGCCTGACACGGACCCGATACGCTGAAGCTTTCTTT
CASSLTRTRYAEAFF
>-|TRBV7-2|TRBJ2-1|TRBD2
TGTGCCAGCAGCTTAGTTTCGGGTCTAGCGGGAAACAATGAGCAGTTCTTC
CASSLVSGLAGNNEQFF
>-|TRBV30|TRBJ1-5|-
TGTGCCTGGAACGCAGGCGACAATCAGCCCCAGCATTTT
CAWNAGDNQPQHF
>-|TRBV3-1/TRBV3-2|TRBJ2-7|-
TGTGCCAGCAGCCCGAGGGAAGGGGGCGAGCAGTACTTC
CASSPREGGEQYF
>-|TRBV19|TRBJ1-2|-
TGTGCCAGTCGAAGGGCCATGACAGATAACTATGGCTACACCTTC
CASRRAMTDNYGYTF
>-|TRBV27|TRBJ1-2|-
TGTGCCAGCAGTTTCGGGGCAGGGCCCAATCGAGGCTACACCTTC
CASSFGAGPNRGYTF
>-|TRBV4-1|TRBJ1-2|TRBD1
TGCGCCAGCAGCTCAGTCGGGACAGGGTTTCATGGCTACACCTTC
CASSSVGTGFHGYTF
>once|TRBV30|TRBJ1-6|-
TGTGCCTGGAGACTACCTTTAAGCTCCTATAATTCACCCCTCCACTTT
CAWRLPLSSYNSPLHF
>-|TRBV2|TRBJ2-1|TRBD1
TGTGCCAGCAGTGAACGACAGGGTGGTAATGAGCAGTTCTTC
CASSERQGGNEQFF
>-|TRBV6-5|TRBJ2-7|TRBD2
TGTGCCAGCACCGGACTAGCGGGACCCTACGAGCAGTACTTC
CASTGLAGPYEQYF
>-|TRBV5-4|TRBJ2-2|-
TGTGCCAGCAGCTTGGGCGGCGGGGAGCTGTTTTTT
CASSLGGGELFF
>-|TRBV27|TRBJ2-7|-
TGTGCCAGCAGTTTGGGTAGGCAGGGAGTCTACGAGCAGTACTTC
CASSLGRQGVYEQYF
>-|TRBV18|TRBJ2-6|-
TGTGCCAGCTCACCACGGCCAGGGACTGGGGCCAACGTCCTGACTTTC
CASSPRPGTGANVLTF
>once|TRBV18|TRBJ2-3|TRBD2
TGTGCCAGCTCACCCTACGATACTAGCGGGAGAGGTACGCAGTATTTT
CASSPYDTSGRGTQYF
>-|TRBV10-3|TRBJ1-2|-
TGTGCCATCACCCCCGCAGGCGTTAACTATGGCTACACCTTC
CAITPAGVNYGYTF
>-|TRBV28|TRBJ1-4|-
TGTGCCAGCAGCTCCCGGATTGTAAGTCTGTTTTTT
CASSSRIVSLFF
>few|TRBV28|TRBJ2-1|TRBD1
TGTGCCAGCGCCCCCGGGACAGGGGCCAACAATGAGCAGTTCTTC
CASAPGTGANNEQFF
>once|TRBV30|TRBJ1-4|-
TGTGCCTGGACTCGGGAAACTAATGAAAAACTGTTTTTT
CAWTRETNEKLFF
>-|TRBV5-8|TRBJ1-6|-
TGTGCCAGCAGACCCTATAGCTCCTATAATTCACCCCTCCACTTT
CASRPYSSYNSPLHF
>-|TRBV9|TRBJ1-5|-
TGTGCCAGCAGCGTAGGCAGCACAGGGCCCCAGCATTTT
CASSVGSTGPQHF
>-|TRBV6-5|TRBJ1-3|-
TGTGCCAGCAGGGGACTTTCGGGAGGAAACACCATATATTTT
CASRGLSGGNTIYF
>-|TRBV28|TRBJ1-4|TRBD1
TGTGCCAGCAGTTTTTTCGGACAGGGTTTCACTAATGAAAAACTGTTTTTT
CASSFFGQGFTNEKLFF
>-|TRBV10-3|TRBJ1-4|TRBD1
TGTGCCATCAGTGACGACAGGGGAAGGGAAAAACTGTTTTTT
CAISDDRGREKLFF
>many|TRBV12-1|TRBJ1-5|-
TGTGCCAGCAGCCACCGGAGGCTTCCGGGTTTGGGACAGTCTTATAGCAATCAGCCCCAGCATTTT
CASSHRRLPGLGQSYSNQPQHF
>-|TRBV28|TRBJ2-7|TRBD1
TGTGCCATCTCGACGGGACAGGCGAGCTACGAGCAGTACTTC
CAISTGQASYEQYF
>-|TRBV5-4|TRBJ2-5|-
TGTGCCAGCAGCTTGGTGGGGGCATCGGAGACCCAGTACTTC
CASSLVGASETQYF
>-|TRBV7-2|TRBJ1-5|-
TGTGCCAGCAGCGGGCGACAGAGCAATCAGCCCCAGCATTTT
CASSGRQSNQPQHF
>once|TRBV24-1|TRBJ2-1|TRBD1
TGTGCCACCAGTACCACAGGGGGCGCCGTTTATGAGCAGTTCTTC
CATSTTGGAVYEQFF
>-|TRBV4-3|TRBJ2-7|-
TGCGCCAGCAGCCAAAATCCTGGGGGCGTGTACGAGCAGTACTTC
CASSQNPGGVYEQYF
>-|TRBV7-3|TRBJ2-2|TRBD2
TGTGCCAGCAGCCAAGGACTAGCGGGGACCGGGGAGCTGTTTTTT
CASSQGLAGTGELFF
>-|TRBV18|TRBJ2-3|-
TGTGCCAGCTCACCGGAAGTAGGCTCAGATACGCAGTATTTT
CASSPEVGSDTQYF
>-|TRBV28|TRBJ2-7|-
TGTGCCAGCAGTTTAGGGGCAGGGTACGAGCAGTACTTC
CASSLGAGYEQYF
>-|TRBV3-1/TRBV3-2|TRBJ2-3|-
TGTGCCAGCAGCCAAAGAGGGGGAGATACGCAGTATTTT
CASSQRGGDTQYF
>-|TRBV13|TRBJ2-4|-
TGTGCCAGCAGTACCCTAGGTGGTTTAGCCAAAAACATTCAGTACTTC
CASSTLGGLAKNIQYF
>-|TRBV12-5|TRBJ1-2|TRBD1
TGTGCTAGTGCCCCCGGGACAGGGGGTGTCTATGGCTACACCTTC
CASAPGTGGVYGYTF
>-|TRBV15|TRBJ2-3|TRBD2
TGTGCCACCAGCAGTTTAGCGGGAGTCGGCACAGATACGCAGTATTTT
CATSSLAGVGTDTQYF